These 21 T cell receptor beta chains were all obtained from the same sample, sequenced in a study of blood T cell repertoires in COVID-19. This table comes from immunoSEQ multiplex PCR, and its TCRdb copy is limited to in-frame clones, with some not included. The sample has roughly 190,000 clones; roughly four fifths are singletons. Source material: peripheral blood. The source of these receptors is a woman aged 40 to 49 with acute or convalescent COVID-19.

CDR3 in DNA: TGTGCCAGCAGCCCAGGACAGTCGAACACTGAAGCTTTCTTT. Protein sequence: CASSPGQSNTEAFF. The chain couples TRBV7-9 to TRBJ1-1, with D perhaps TRBD1 (6 bases). Germline CDR1 SEHNR, CDR2 FQNEAQ (reference sequence). V lost 5 bases, J lost 1 base, and 11 bases lay in between. This CDR3 spans 14 amino acids.

The chain employs TRBV6-1 and TRBJ1-1; D gene unclear. The V gene's germline CDR1 is MNHNS and CDR2 SASEGT. This CDR3 has 11 amino acids. The V and J ends lost 2 bases and 6 bases respectively, with 4 bases between them. CDR3 nucleotides: TGTGCCAGCAGTGAATTCGCTGAAGCTTTCTTT. It encodes CASSEFAEAFF.

This clone occurred a few times. CDR3 coding DNA: TGTGCCAGCAGCCAAGATCTTCGAGGGAGCGCTCGTGGCACAGATACGCAGTATTTT. Protein product: CASSQDLRGSARGTDTQYF. The rearrangement uses TRBV14 and TRBJ2-3; a possible D gene is TRBD2 (5 bases). The CDR3 is made up of 19 amino acids. Germline CDR1 SGHDN, CDR2 FVKESK. V lost 0 bases, J lost 1 base, and 20 bases lay in between.

V usage is TRBV11-1 and J usage is TRBJ1-2; 7 bases fit TRBD1. In germline, CDR1 is SGHAT, CDR2 FQDESV (reference sequence). The V segment lost 2 bases and the J segment 3 bases; nucleotides outside the gene matches: 3. The length of the CDR3 is 14 residues. The CDR3 reads CASSLTGADYGYTF. The CDR3, as DNA: TGTGCCAGCAGCTTAACAGGGGCGGACTATGGCTACACCTTC. The whole variable domain, filled in from reference TRBV11-1 and TRBJ1-2, reads EAEVAQSPRYKITEKSQAVAFWCDPISGHATLYWYRQILGQGPELLVQFQDESVVDDSQLPKDRFSAERLKGVDSTLKIQPAELGDSAMYLCASSLTGADYGYTFGSGTRLTVV.

This clone showed up just once. In the same sample, other DNA sequences code for this CDR3. The chain carries TRBV7-9 and TRBJ1-4; 11 positions agree with TRBD1. V gave up 0 bases and J gave up 7 bases; unmatched junction bases: 1. Germline CDR1 reads SEHNR; CDR2 reads FQNEAQ (reference sequence). This CDR3 has 15 residues. The CDR3 sequence: CASSLAGTGGEKLFF. Written as DNA, the CDR3 is TGTGCCAGCAGCTTAGCGGGGACAGGGGGTGAAAAACTGTTTTTT.

The chain carries TRBV5-1 and TRBJ1-4; D remains ambiguous. CDR3 length: 13 residues. The V end lost 7 bases, the J end lost 7 bases, and 14 bases lay between the germline ends. CDR1 is SGHRS and CDR2 is YFSETQ in the germline V gene. The CDR3 sequence is CASLTRVSEKLFF. DNA for the CDR3: TGCGCCAGCCTAACGCGGGTATCTGAAAAACTGTTTTTT.

The rearrangement uses TRBV6-2 or TRBV6-3 and TRBJ2-7, with a weak D call TRBD1 (5 bases). Trimming stripped 4 bases from V and 6 bases from J, with 22 bases between. CDR3 length: 16 amino acids. CDR1 MNHEY and CDR2 SVGEGT come from the germline V gene. The CDR3 here is CASSWRTTHGAIEQYF. The CDR3 DNA follows: TGTGCCAGCAGTTGGCGAACCACCCATGGGGCCATCGAGCAGTACTTC.

By frequency in the sample, this clone is medium-sized. This CDR3 is also generated by other DNA sequences in the sample. The chain has TRBV28 and TRBJ1-5, with a possible D match to TRBD1 (6 bases). Per germline, CDR1 MDHEN and CDR2 SYDVKM. There are 12 residues in the CDR3. Trimming stripped 6 bases from V and 5 bases from J, with 8 bases between. The CDR3 reads CASREGDQPQHF. CDR3 nucleotide sequence: TGTGCCAGCAGAGAGGGGGATCAGCCCCAGCATTTT.

The DNA for the CDR3 is TGTGCCAGCAGTCCGTCCGCTAGCGGGGGGGCCTGGAATGAGCAGTTCTTC. It specifies CASSPSASGGAWNEQFF. The chain carries TRBV28 and TRBJ2-1; 12 bases are a match to TRBD2. V lost 5 bases to trimming and J lost 7 bases; unmatched junction nucleotides: 12. There are 17 residues in the CDR3. The germline V gene encodes CDR1 MDHEN and CDR2 SYDVKM.

The chain has TRBV7-3 and TRBJ2-3; TRBD2 might be the D (6 bases). This CDR3 is built from 15 residues. Germline assignment: CDR1 SGHTA and CDR2 FQGTGA. V was shortened by 0 bases and J by 0 bases, with 7 bases between the two germline ends. DNA for the CDR3: TGTGCCAGCAGCTTAACGGGGGGTAGCACAGATACGCAGTATTTT. As protein: CASSLTGGSTDTQYF.

The table lists this clone with many counts. The chain joins TRBV7-2 to TRBJ1-2, with D hard to call. This CDR3 is built from 12 residues. V lost 1 base, J lost 4 bases, and 4 bases lay in between. The germline CDR1 and CDR2 sequences are SGHTA and FQGNSA. The CDR3 DNA reads as TGTGCCAGCAGCTTAGTCAGCTATGGCTACACCTTC. It encodes CASSLVSYGYTF.

The genes are TRBV19 and TRBJ1-6, with a tentative D call TRBD1 (5 bases). V lost 7 bases and J lost 8, with 12 bases in between. This CDR3 has 13 amino acids. CDR1 and CDR2 (germline): LNHDA, SQIVND (reference sequence). CDR3 sequence reads: CASKTALDSPLHF. CDR3 sequence (DNA): TGTGCCAGTAAGACAGCACTTGATTCACCCCTCCACTTT.

This rearrangement joins TRBV30 to TRBJ2-7; TRBD2 agrees at 7 bases. V dropped 2 bases and J dropped 3; count of bases not matched to a gene: 1. Per germline, CDR1 GTSNPN and CDR2 SVGIG (reference sequence). This CDR3 is 12 amino acids long. The CDR3 sequence is CAWSRGDYEQYF. CDR3 coding DNA: TGTGCCTGGAGTCGGGGGGACTACGAGCAGTACTTC.

V and J are TRBV15 and TRBJ1-2; 7 bases align to TRBD1. Germline CDR1 reads LNHNV; CDR2 reads YYDKDF (reference sequence). J lost 2 bases, V lost 0 bases, and 9 bases had no gene match. This CDR3 has 17 residues. The CDR3 sequence is CATSRDSLGGANYGYTF. CDR3 in DNA: TGTGCCACCAGCAGAGATTCTTTAGGGGGCGCGAACTATGGCTACACCTTC.

The gene calls are TRBV5-1 and TRBJ2-2; unclear D gene. Trimming left V 4 bases short and J 0 bases short, with 13 bases between. The CDR3 spans 16 residues. Germline V CDR1 and CDR2: SGHRS, YFSETQ. Here the CDR3 DNA reads TGCGCCAGCAGCCGACTCGTTCTGGCGAACACCGGGGAGCTGTTTTTT. It specifies CASSRLVLANTGELFF.

This chain connects TRBV3-1 (or the pseudogene TRBV3-2) to TRBJ2-3; D perhaps matches TRBD2 (5 bases). With 6 bases removed from V and 4 bases from J, the gap between germline ends came to 20 bases. The CDR3 is made up of 16 amino acids. Germline V gene lookup returns CDR1 LGHDT and CDR2 YNNKEL (reference sequence). The CDR3 is CASSRRETGISDTQYF. CDR3 coding DNA: TGTGCCAGCAGTCGAAGGGAGACGGGGATCTCAGATACGCAGTATTTT.

The chain recombines TRBV27 with TRBJ1-6, with a tentative D call TRBD1 (6 bases). The V end lost 6 bases, the J end lost 3 bases, and 12 bases lay between the germline ends. The CDR3 extends over 15 amino acids. Germline V gene lookup returns CDR1 MNHEY and CDR2 SMNVEV (reference sequence). The CDR3 sequence: CASSLRGLYNSPLHF. CDR3 nucleotides: TGTGCCAGCAGCCTCAGGGGCCTCTATAATTCACCCCTCCACTTT.

This chain joins TRBV7-6 and TRBJ2-1; 11 nucleotides agree with TRBD2. V was pared by 5 bases and J by 3 bases, with 6 bases of the junction left unmatched. Germline V gene sequence: CDR1 SGHVS, CDR2 FNYEAQ. CDR3 size: 16 residues. The CDR3 region is CASSAGLADHYNEQFF. The DNA for the CDR3 is TGTGCCAGCAGCGCGGGACTAGCGGATCACTACAATGAGCAGTTCTTC.

This clone was seen a handful of times. The J gene is TRBJ1-4, the V gene TRBV28, with TRBD1 identical over 9 bases. CDR1 is MDHEN, CDR2 SYDVKM, per germline. V trimming: 6 bases; J trimming: 3 bases; junction bases outside the gene matches: 11. The CDR3 runs to 17 residues. The CDR3 DNA is TGTGCCAGCAGGGGGGGACAGGGTTTAGTAGCTAATGAAAAACTGTTTTTT. It codes for CASRGGQGLVANEKLFF.

The rearrangement links TRBV6-5 to TRBJ2-7, with 7 bases lining up with TRBD1. Trimming removed 0 bases from V and 3 bases from J; junction bases left unmatched: 2. The CDR3 extends over 14 amino acids. Germline CDR1 and CDR2: MNHEY and SVGAGI. Written as DNA, the CDR3 is TGTGCCAGCAGTTACTCCGGGACAGACTACGAGCAGTACTTC. Encoded protein: CASSYSGTDYEQYF.

V is TRBV28 and J is TRBJ1-4, with no clear D. Deletions cut 6 bases from V and 0 bases from J, with 8 bases between. The V gene's germline CDR1 is MDHEN and CDR2 SYDVKM. This CDR3 has 14 residues. CDR3 sequence (DNA): TGTGCCAGCAGCGGCGGATCAACTAATGAAAAACTGTTTTTT. Translating it yields CASSGGSTNEKLFF. Combining the CDR3 with reference TRBV28 and TRBJ1-4 gives the whole variable domain DVKVTQSSRYLVKRTGEKVFLECVQDMDHENMFWYRQDPGLGLRLIYFSYDVKMKEKGDIPEGYSVSREKKERFSLILESASTNQTSMYLCASSGGSTNEKLFFGSGTQLSVL.